The 31 T cell receptor beta chains presented below share a single source sample, sequenced in a study of cytomegalovirus exposure and HLA in healthy donors. Both 60 Vbeta primers and 13 Jbeta primers went into the PCR. Using immunoSEQ multiplex PCR, the repertoire was profiled, and TCRdb retains in-frame clones only, with some absent. The sample lists around 65,000 clones, approximately 72% occurring once. Sequencing was performed on PBMCs. The source is a man aged 50-60 years in good health and CMV-seropositive.

This chain links TRBV27 with TRBJ2-7; TRBD2 agrees at 7 bases. CDR1 is MNHEY, CDR2 SMNVEV, per germline (reference sequence). The CDR3 runs to 14 residues. V was clipped by 4 bases and J by 4 bases; unmatched bases: 7. CDR3 amino acids: CASSYSGPNYEQYF. CDR3 DNA sequence: TGTGCCAGCAGTTATAGCGGGCCAAATTACGAGCAGTACTTC.

V usage is TRBV2 and J usage is TRBJ2-1; 8 positions match TRBD2. Trimming removed 1 base from V and 9 bases from J; junction bases left unmatched: 8. The CDR3 is 15 residues long. Germline V gene sequence: CDR1 SNHLY, CDR2 FYNNEI. The CDR3 is CASSEGAGEVGEQFF. The DNA for the CDR3 is TGTGCCAGCAGTGAAGGAGCGGGAGAAGTGGGTGAGCAGTTCTTC.

The J gene is TRBJ2-5, the V gene TRBV5-4; D is unclear. V lost 0 bases and J lost 1, with 4 bases in between. Looked up from germline, CDR1 is SGHNT and CDR2 is YYREEE (reference sequence). CDR3 length: 13 residues. The CDR3 region has the DNA TGTGCCAGCAGCTTGGGACTCCAAGAGACCCAGTACTTC. Its protein is CASSLGLQETQYF. The full variable domain, in which reference TRBV5-4 and TRBJ2-5 provide the parts outside the CDR3, is ETGVTQSPTHLIKTRGQQVTLRCSSQSGHNTVSWYQQALGQGPQFIFQYYREEENGRGNFPPRFSGLQFPNYSSELNVNALELDDSALYLCASSLGLQETQYFGPGTRLLVL.

CDR3 in DNA: TGCGCCAGCAGCTTGAGCCGGCCTAGCGGGGAGCTGTTTTTT. As protein: CASSLSRPSGELFF. V usage is TRBV5-1 and J usage is TRBJ2-2, with D unresolved. Germline loops: CDR1 SGHRS, CDR2 YFSETQ. The V end was cut by 1 base, the J end by 7 bases, with 11 bases between. The CDR3 extends over 14 amino acids.

This clone appeared a few times. CDR3 coding DNA: TGTGCCACACGGACTAGCGCCTACGAGCAGTACTTC. Protein sequence: CATRTSAYEQYF. This chain uses TRBV10-3 with TRBJ2-7; 9 bases are a match to TRBD2. The CDR3 length is 12 residues. Looked up from germline, CDR1 is ENHRY and CDR2 is SYGVKD. J was trimmed by 2 bases and V by 10 bases; bases with no gene match: 3.

In this sample, this clone turned up a few times. At one of its ends the junction is not consistent with the germline gene, which may arise from a read error. Other nucleotide sequences from this sample produce the same CDR3. V usage is TRBV4-3 and J usage is TRBJ2-1; no clear D. CDR1 is LGHNA, CDR2 YSLEER, per germline. This CDR3 spans 17 amino acids. CDR3 region: CATSQDLIVIIYNEQFF. The DNA of the CDR3 is TGCGCCACCAGCCAAGATCTGATAGTCATCATCTACAATGAGCAGTTCTTC.

The rearrangement links TRBV7-9 to TRBJ1-2, with a weak D call TRBD1 (6 bases). This CDR3 comprises 13 residues. The V end was cut by 4 bases, the J end by 2 bases, with 8 bases between. Germline V lookup: CDR1 SEHNR, CDR2 FQNEAQ (reference sequence). The CDR3 sequence is CASSYGQNYGYTF. The CDR3 DNA sequence: TGTGCCAGCAGCTACGGACAGAACTATGGCTACACCTTC.

This rearrangement joins TRBV18 to TRBJ2-1; no reliable D call. CDR3 length: 13 residues. Germline lookup yields CDR1 KGHSH and CDR2 LQKENI. V lost 2 bases and J 6 bases, leaving 8 bases between the germline ends. This chain's CDR3 is CASSPGQPNEQFF. The CDR3 DNA is TGTGCCAGCTCACCAGGGCAGCCCAATGAGCAGTTCTTC. Full variable domain (remainder filled in from reference TRBV18 and TRBJ2-1): NAGVMQNPRHLVRRRGQEARLRCSPMKGHSHVYWYRQLPEEGLKFMVYLQKENIIDESGMPKERFSAEFPKEGPSILRIQQVVRGDSAAYFCASSPGQPNEQFFGPGTRLTVL.

This chain links TRBV29-1 with TRBJ1-1; D remains ambiguous. V was shortened by 7 bases and J by 0 bases, with 21 bases between the two germline ends. This CDR3 has 16 residues. Germline CDR1 reads SQVTM; CDR2 reads ANQGSEA. CDR3 protein: CSAEYSLKNLNTEAFF. CDR3 coding DNA: TGCAGCGCAGAATACAGTCTAAAAAATCTGAACACTGAAGCTTTCTTT.

This chain joins TRBV6-1 and TRBJ2-1; 11 bases map to TRBD1. The germline V gene has CDR1 MNHNS and CDR2 SASEGT. This CDR3 is built from 15 residues. The trim removed 6 bases at V and 7 bases at J, leaving 8 bases unmatched. Written as DNA, the CDR3 is TGTGCCAGCAGGGCCGGGACAGGGGGAAGGAATGAGCAGTTCTTC. Translated, it gives CASRAGTGGRNEQFF.

V gene TRBV18 combines with J gene TRBJ2-2; no clear D. V lost 6 bases and J lost 5, with 19 bases in between. The CDR3 spans 16 residues. Germline V gene lookup returns CDR1 KGHSH and CDR2 LQKENI. Written as DNA, the CDR3 is TGTGCCAGCTCCACCCTGCCACGGGTTTCTACCGGGGAGCTGTTTTTT. It is translated as CASSTLPRVSTGELFF. Full variable domain (rest looked up from reference TRBV18 and TRBJ2-2): NAGVMQNPRHLVRRRGQEARLRCSPMKGHSHVYWYRQLPEEGLKFMVYLQKENIIDESGMPKERFSAEFPKEGPSILRIQQVVRGDSAAYFCASSTLPRVSTGELFFGEGSRLTVL.

In this sample, this clone turned up once. The chain links TRBV4-1 to TRBJ1-6; the D is unclear. Trimming left V 4 bases short and J 5 bases short, with 9 bases between. This CDR3 comprises 14 residues. Germline loops: CDR1 MGHRA, CDR2 YSYEKL. The CDR3 here is CASSRAPHNSPLHF. CDR3 in DNA: TGCGCCAGCAGCCGGGCCCCACATAATTCACCCCTCCACTTT.

CDR3 region: CASSTLKGLRTGVAEAFF. The CDR3 DNA reads as TGTGCCAGCAGCACCCTTAAGGGGTTACGGACAGGGGTCGCAGAAGCTTTCTTT. V gene TRBV11-2 combines with J gene TRBJ1-1; 9 bases match TRBD1. V was clipped by 5 bases and J by 8 bases; unmatched bases: 21. CDR3 length: 18 residues. Germline V lookup: CDR1 SGHAT, CDR2 FQNNGV.

The chain couples TRBV6-5 to TRBJ1-5; TRBD1 agrees at 9 bases. The CDR3 has 15 residues. The germline gives CDR1 MNHEY, CDR2 SVGAGI. V was pared by 6 bases and J by 3 bases, with 6 bases of the junction left unmatched. As DNA, the CDR3 is TGTGCCAGCAGGACCGACAGGGGGGACAATCAGCCCCAGCATTTT. This encodes CASRTDRGDNQPQHF.

This clone was found a few times. This rearrangement joins TRBV4-2 to TRBJ2-2, with 10 nucleotides matching TRBD1. The CDR3 totals 15 residues. V lost 1 base and J lost 7; bases outside the gene matches: 3. Germline V lookup: CDR1 LGHNA, CDR2 YNFKEQ. CDR3 in DNA: TGTGCCAGCAGCCAAGGACAGGGGGCCGGCGGGGAGCTGTTTTTT. This codes for CASSQGQGAGGELFF.

V and J are TRBV4-3 and TRBJ1-3; a possible D gene is TRBD1 (5 bases). Trimming took off 1 base at V and 6 bases at J, with 10 bases between the two ends. Germline loops: CDR1 LGHNA, CDR2 YSLEER. CDR3 length: 14 residues. CDR3 nucleotide sequence: TGCGCCAGCAGCCAAGTCGACAGTGTAAACACCATATATTTT. Translation gives CASSQVDSVNTIYF.

V gene TRBV2 combines with J gene TRBJ2-3; TRBD2 agrees at 11 bases. V shed 6 bases and J 3 bases; nucleotides not matched to a gene: 5. The CDR3 totals 15 residues. Germline CDR1 SNHLY, CDR2 FYNNEI. CDR3 DNA: TGTGCCAGCAGGGGGACTAGCGGCCAGACAGATACGCAGTATTTT. Translating gives CASRGTSGQTDTQYF.

The rearrangement links TRBV7-3 to TRBJ2-2; D gene unclear. Trimming shortened V by 1 base and J by 7 bases, and 4 bases separated the two germline ends. There are 12 residues in the CDR3. Germline CDR1 and CDR2: SGHTA and FQGTGA. As DNA, the CDR3 is TGTGCCAGCAGCTTAATCAACGGGGAGCTGTTTTTT. It encodes CASSLINGELFF.

This clone was seen more than once but under ten times. This clone may be a read error of a much larger clone one base away. The gene calls are TRBV7-2 and TRBJ2-5, with D possibly TRBD1 on 6 matching bases. The end of the DNA aligns better with TRBJ2-7, so the J call may be wrong. Germline loops: CDR1 SGHTA, CDR2 FQGNSA. CDR3 length: 15 residues. The CDR3 sequence is CASSSQGPSSYEQYF. The CDR3 bases are TGTGCCAGCAGCTCCCAGGGGCCCAGCTCCTACGAGCAGTACTTC.

This clone was counted a few times. The chain carries TRBV6-5 and TRBJ2-6; the D gene is possibly TRBD1 (6 bases). Trimming took off 6 bases at V and 0 bases at J, with 9 bases between the two ends. The germline V gene has CDR1 MNHEY and CDR2 SVGAGI. There are 15 residues in the CDR3. CDR3 sequence: CASSVQGSGANVLTF. CDR3 bases: TGTGCCAGCAGCGTACAGGGCTCTGGGGCCAACGTCCTGACTTTC.

The rearrangement links TRBV4-1 to TRBJ2-7, with a weak D call TRBD1 (5 bases). V shed 0 bases and J shed 2 bases, with 8 bases lying between them. The CDR3 extends over 14 amino acids. Germline assignment: CDR1 MGHRA and CDR2 YSYEKL. The CDR3 coding sequence is TGCGCCAGCAGCCAAGAAGGGGTAACCTACGAGCAGTACTTC. Its translation: CASSQEGVTYEQYF.

The V call is TRBV28, the J call TRBJ2-7; D might be TRBD1 (6 bases). The CDR3 length is 15 residues. Between the trimmed V and J ends, which lost 7 bases and 3 bases, there was a span of 19 bases. Germline assignment: CDR1 MDHEN and CDR2 SYDVKM. The CDR3 sequence is CASTATGDVLYEQYF. The CDR3 coding sequence is TGTGCCAGCACCGCGACAGGTGACGTACTCTACGAGCAGTACTTC.

This clone has a single count. The chain recombines TRBV11-2 with TRBJ1-2; D is unresolved. Trimming left V 1 base short and J 8 bases short, with 8 bases between. CDR1 SGHAT and CDR2 FQNNGV come from the germline V gene. This CDR3 has 12 residues. The CDR3 DNA is TGTGCCAGCAGCTTAGCAGGAAGGGGCTACACCTTC. This gives the protein CASSLAGRGYTF.

This clone was observed a handful of times. The chain carries TRBV6-1 and TRBJ1-1; D is unclear. There are 15 residues in the CDR3. V lost 8 bases to trimming and J lost 0 bases, with 16 bases between them. From germline, CDR1 is MNHNS and CDR2 SASEGT. DNA for the CDR3: TGTGCCAGCCAGCAAGGAGGGCTCGTGAACACTGAAGCTTTCTTT. Translating gives CASQQGGLVNTEAFF.

The chain employs TRBV5-1 and TRBJ2-5; possibly TRBD2 for D (5 bases). The CDR3 has 18 residues. The V end was cut by 0 bases, the J end by 9 bases, with 27 bases between. Germline CDR1 SGHRS, CDR2 YFSETQ. For the CDR3, the DNA is TGCGCCAGCAGCTTGGCGACTTGGAAGCGGAGCCCGGGGTGGGCCCAGTACTTC. The encoded protein is CASSLATWKRSPGWAQYF.

In DNA, the CDR3 is TGTGCCAGCAGTGTGACTAGCGGGAGGCCAGAAGGACAGTTCTTC. Protein sequence: CASSVTSGRPEGQFF. The chain has TRBV6-1 and TRBJ2-1; 13 nucleotides line up with TRBD2. The V gene end was trimmed by 4 bases and the J gene end by 13 bases; junction bases not matched to a gene: 10. The length of the CDR3 is 15 residues. CDR1 MNHNS and CDR2 SASEGT come from the germline V gene.

The V gene is TRBV5-1, the J gene TRBJ1-3; D is unresolved. The CDR3 length is 16 residues. Per germline, CDR1 SGHRS and CDR2 YFSETQ. V dropped 0 bases and J dropped 0 bases, with 10 bases sitting between them. The CDR3 coding sequence is TGCGCCAGCAGCTTGGGCAGAATCACCTCTGGAAACACCATATATTTT. Encoded protein: CASSLGRITSGNTIYF.

The V gene is TRBV18, the J gene TRBJ2-2, with 8 bases matching TRBD1. V gave up 0 bases and J gave up 4 bases; unmatched junction bases: 1. Germline CDR1 KGHSH, CDR2 LQKENI. The CDR3 contains 15 residues. The CDR3 sequence: CASSPPDRATGELFF. CDR3 bases: TGTGCCAGCTCACCACCGGACAGGGCCACCGGGGAGCTGTTTTTT.

The chain is built from TRBV4-2 and TRBJ2-3, with TRBD2 matching 10 bases. Germline V CDR1 and CDR2: LGHNA, YNFKEQ. V shed 4 bases, J shed 3 bases, and the junction held 4 bases outside the gene matches. The CDR3 has 15 residues. The CDR3 here is CASSPGTSATDTQYF. The CDR3 bases are TGTGCCAGCAGCCCAGGGACTAGCGCGACAGATACGCAGTATTTT.

This chain links TRBV7-2 with TRBJ2-3; 9 nucleotides line up with TRBD2. The CDR3 totals 15 residues. The germline CDR1 and CDR2 sequences are SGHTA and FQGNSA. V shed 2 bases and J 5 bases; nucleotides not matched to a gene: 5. The CDR3 loop is CASSLKSGGIDTQYF. The CDR3 DNA follows: TGTGCCAGCAGCTTAAAAAGCGGGGGGATAGATACGCAGTATTTT. The full variable domain, in which reference TRBV7-2 and TRBJ2-3 provide the parts outside the CDR3, is GAGVSQSPSNKVTEKGKDVELRCDPISGHTALYWYRQSLGQGLEFLIYFQGNSAPDKSGLPSDRFSAERTGGSVSTLTIQRTQQEDSAVYLCASSLKSGGIDTQYFGPGTRLTVL.

This sequence joins TRBV30 and TRBJ1-5; D uncertain. V was clipped by 7 bases and J by 4 bases, with 17 bases between them. Germline-derived CDR1 and CDR2 are GTSNPN and SVGIG (reference sequence). This CDR3 comprises 14 residues. The CDR3, as DNA: TGTGCCTCGGGGAACCAAAGAGATAATCAGCCCCAGCATTTT. It translates to CASGNQRDNQPQHF. Variable domain in full (rest from reference TRBV30 and TRBJ1-5): SQTIHQWPATLVQPVGSPLSLECTVEGTSNPNLYWYRQAAGRGLQLLFYSVGIGQISSEVPQNLSASRPQDRQFILSSKKLLLSDSGFYLCASGNQRDNQPQHFGDGTRLSIL.